Listed below are T cell receptor beta chains from one sample, sequenced in a study of T cells in localized non-small cell lung cancer. TCRdb's copy holds only in-frame clones and misses some; the assay was immunoSEQ multiplex PCR. The sample shows 55,000 or so clones, 80% of them seen only once. This specimen was PBMCs, taken before any cancer treatment. The receptors were gathered from a woman aged 40-75 years with stage II lung adenocarcinoma. Both conserved end residues are part of each CDR3. The D gene is left open where the match is weak. Where a row states a size, it is once, few, many or the class of an expanded clone; other rows omit it.

few,-,TRBJ1-1,TRBV5-5,TGTGCCAGCAGCATTCGGACCGGCGGGATAACTGAAGCTTTCTTT,CASSIRTGGITEAFF
few,-,TRBJ2-7,TRBV9,TGTGCCAGCAGCGTAGACGGGCGGATAAACGAGCAGTACTTC,CASSVDGRINEQYF
-,-,TRBJ1-1,TRBV19,TGTGCCAGTAGTATAGTTGGGATGAGGACTGAAGCTTTCTTT,CASSIVGMRTEAFF
once,-,TRBJ1-6,TRBV28,TGTGCCAGCAGTTTGGCGGGGTATAATTCACCCCTCCACTTT,CASSLAGYNSPLHF
once,-,TRBJ1-1,TRBV4-3,TGCGCCAGCAGCCGGCGGATTCCGAACACTGAAGCTTTCTTT,CASSRRIPNTEAFF
-,-,TRBJ2-5,TRBV5-1,TGCGCCAGCAGCCGGGACCTTCGTAGTCAGGAGACCCAGTACTTC,CASSRDLRSQETQYF
-,TRBD1,TRBJ1-5,TRBV19,TGTGCCAGTAGTCCCCTTCGACAGGGCGGGCAGCCCCAGCATTTT,CASSPLRQGGQPQHF
-,TRBD2,TRBJ2-1,TRBV2,TGTGCCAGCAGGGGGGGGATTGGGGTTTACAATGAGCAGTTCTTC,CASRGGIGVYNEQFF
-,-,TRBJ1-1,TRBV2,TGTGCCAGCAAAGACAGTAACACTGAAGCTTTCTTT,CASKDSNTEAFF
-,-,TRBJ2-1,TRBV5-6,TGTGCCAGCAGCTTGTCAGGGGACAATGAGCAGTTCTTC,CASSLSGDNEQFF
-,-,TRBJ1-4,TRBV7-9,TGTGCCAGCAGCTCTAAAACCCGGGCCTCGGGGACGGATGAAAAACTGTTTTTT,CASSSKTRASGTDEKLFF
-,TRBD2,TRBJ2-5,TRBV4-2,TGTGCCAGCAGCCAAAGCAGCGGGGGGCCGGAGACCCAGTACTTC,CASSQSSGGPETQYF
-,TRBD1,TRBJ1-6,TRBV19,TGTGCCAGTAGTATTCTGGGACAGGGTCGGTCACCCCTCCACTTT,CASSILGQGRSPLHF
-,-,TRBJ2-6,TRBV29-1,TGCAGCGTTGTGGGTCAGGGCGGGGCCAACGTCCTGACTTTC,CSVVGQGGANVLTF
-,-,TRBJ1-2,TRBV18,TGTGCCAGCTCTCACAGGGAAGCAAACTATGGCTACACCTTC,CASSHREANYGYTF
-,-,TRBJ1-1,TRBV5-1,TGCGCCAGCAGCTTACCGGGGCCAGACACTGAAGCTTTCTTT,CASSLPGPDTEAFF
-,-,TRBJ1-5,TRBV12-5,TGTGCTAGTGGTCCCCAACAATACAGGACATACGGCAATCAGCCCCAGCATTTT,CASGPQQYRTYGNQPQHF
-,-,TRBJ1-6,TRBV19,TGTGCCAGTAGTTCCTGGGACGGTCCTAATTCACCCCTCCACTTT,CASSSWDGPNSPLHF
once,-,TRBJ2-3,TRBV19,TGTGCCAGTTGCCCGGGACGGTCTTGGACAGATACGCAGTATTTT,CASCPGRSWTDTQYF
medium-sized,-,TRBJ1-1,TRBV19,TGTGCCAGTAGTATTAAGGAGAACACTGAAGCTTTCTTT,CASSIKENTEAFF
-,-,TRBJ2-6,TRBV28,TGTGCCAGCAGTTTATTCGGCATACGAGGGCAGCAGGGAGGGGCCAACGTCCTGACTTTC,CASSLFGIRGQQGGANVLTF
-,-,TRBJ1-3,TRBV18,TGTGCCAGCTCACCCAACCCCCCGAGCTCTGGAAACACCATATATTTT,CASSPNPPSSGNTIYF
-,-,TRBJ2-7,TRBV4-1,TGCGCCAGCAGCCAGGGGAGCCAGGTAGGGGCCGAGCAGTACTTC,CASSQGSQVGAEQYF
-,-,TRBJ1-1,TRBV5-1,TGCGCCAGCAGCTTAACCTTGGGGGACACTGAAGCTTTCTTT,CASSLTLGDTEAFF